The 28 T cell receptor beta chains given below trace back to one sample, sequenced in a study of monozygotic twins with inflammatory bowel disease. TCRdb re-called the 5' RACE reads; one entry per CDR3 protein, DNA not given. This table holds some 330,000 distinct CDR3 sequences. The sequencing sample was made of blood. Source of these receptors: a human donor with ulcerative colitis or Crohn's disease, or a healthy co-twin of an affected twin (not recorded which).

This sequence joins TRBV7-2 and TRBJ1-1; TCRdb gives TRBD1 as the D gene, but with no DNA this cannot be confirmed. CDR3 length equals 14 residues. The germline V gene encodes CDR1 SGHTA and CDR2 FQGNSA. The CDR3: CASSAWTANTEAFF.

The chain employs TRBV20-1 and TRBJ2-7; the D call of TRBD1 rests on TCRdb alone, since no DNA is present to check it. CDR3 length: 14 residues. Germline V gene lookup returns CDR1 DFQATT and CDR2 SNEGSKA (reference sequence). The CDR3: CSARPRGRLVEQYF.

The genes are TRBV3-1 and TRBJ2-1; TCRdb names TRBD2, which stays unverified in the absence of DNA. The CDR3 is made up of 13 amino acids. CDR1 is LGHDT, CDR2 YNNKEL, per germline (reference sequence). This chain's CDR3 is CASSQVTSGESFF.

The chain uses TRBV20-1 and TRBJ2-1; TCRdb names TRBD2, which stays unverified in the absence of DNA. The germline V gene has CDR1 DFQATT and CDR2 SNEGSKA (reference sequence). There are 15 residues in the CDR3. CDR3 region: CSAAMLVPNHNEQFF.

V and J are TRBV5-1 and TRBJ2-5; as DNA is missing, the TRBD1 call by TCRdb cannot be tested. Germline V CDR1 and CDR2: SGHRS, YFSETQ. The CDR3 covers 15 residues. This chain's CDR3 is CASSLGTEKQETQYF.

This chain joins TRBV7-2 and TRBJ2-5; TCRdb outputs TRBD2, but without DNA this stays unchecked. The CDR3 loop spans 12 amino acids. CDR1 is SGHTA, CDR2 FQGNSA, per germline. CDR3 residues: CASSPAWETQYF.

The chain is built from TRBV29-1 and TRBJ2-1; no DNA is available, so the TRBD1 call from TCRdb remains unchecked. The CDR3 consists of 11 residues. The germline V gene has CDR1 SQVTM and CDR2 ANQGSEA. CDR3 sequence reads: CSVVHGGEQFF.

The chain is built from TRBV2 and TRBJ1-1. This CDR3 spans 16 amino acids. Germline lookup yields CDR1 SNHLY and CDR2 FYNNEI. The CDR3 spells CASSEALQGWDTEAFF.

The chain links TRBV12-3 or TRBV12-4 to TRBJ1-4. This CDR3 region has 13 residues. The CDR3 sequence: CASSLGNNEKLFF.

The chain carries TRBV14 and TRBJ1-1; TCRdb gives TRBD1 as the D gene, but with no DNA this cannot be confirmed. The CDR3 length is 14 residues. Germline V lookup: CDR1 SGHDN, CDR2 FVKESK. The CDR3 reads CASSPGRIGGEAFF.

CDR3 residues: CASSSHPGRPRADYEQYF. The V and J genes are TRBV11-1 and TRBJ2-7; TCRdb selects TRBD1, and the lack of DNA leaves this call unchecked. Germline lookup yields CDR1 SGHAT and CDR2 FQDESV (reference sequence). The CDR3 spans 18 residues.

The J gene is TRBJ2-7, the V gene TRBV7-2; absent DNA, TCRdb's TRBD1 call cannot be checked. Germline CDR1 SGHTA, CDR2 FQGNSA. The CDR3 runs to 13 residues. CDR3 residues: CASSQQRWGEQYF.

The chain links TRBV12-3 or TRBV12-4 to TRBJ2-3; TCRdb's assignment of TRBD2 cannot be checked, as there is no DNA. This CDR3 spans 15 amino acids. CDR3 amino acids: CASSFASLAGDTQYF.

The rearrangement links TRBV14 to TRBJ2-2; TCRdb picks TRBD1, but there is no DNA to check that call. The CDR3 is 13 amino acids. CDR1 is SGHDN, CDR2 FVKESK, per germline. CDR3 loop: CASSQAGSGELFF.

The V call is TRBV10-3, the J call TRBJ2-3. CDR3 size: 15 residues. From germline, CDR1 is ENHRY and CDR2 SYGVKD. This CDR3 reads CAISESTWGTDTQYF.

This chain links TRBV7-2 with TRBJ1-3; checking the TCRdb D call of TRBD1 is not possible without DNA. Germline CDR1 is SGHTA and CDR2 is FQGNSA. CDR3 length equals 15 residues. CDR3 sequence reads: CASSWTGTSGNTIYF.

This chain connects TRBV2 to TRBJ1-2; TCRdb's D call, TRBD1, is unchecked because there is no DNA. Per the germline V gene, CDR1 is SNHLY and CDR2 is FYNNEI. The length of the CDR3 is 16 residues. The chain's CDR3 is CASRPGGGKRSYGYTF.

This chain uses TRBV12-3 or TRBV12-4 with TRBJ1-2. The CDR3 covers 15 residues. This CDR3 reads CASTFGSEGNYGYTF.

This chain's CDR3 is CASSYYGDRNTEAFF. The V gene is TRBV6-5, the J gene TRBJ1-1. Germline CDR1 reads MNHEY; CDR2 reads SVGAGI. The CDR3 runs 15 residues.

This chain connects TRBV20-1 to TRBJ1-6; TCRdb indicates TRBD1, and absent DNA this call remains unverified. The CDR3 is 12 amino acids. Germline-derived CDR1 and CDR2 are DFQATT and SNEGSKA (reference sequence). Here the CDR3 reads CSAGTVNSPLHF.

The chain uses TRBV7-3 and TRBJ2-1; TCRdb's D gene call, TRBD2, goes unchecked for lack of DNA. The CDR3 sequence is 18 residues long. CDR1 and CDR2 from the germline V gene are SGHTA and FQGTGA. The CDR3 loop is CASSLNLLGTSGNNEQFF.

V and J are TRBV11-2 and TRBJ1-6; the TCRdb call, TRBD1, lacks DNA for checking. The CDR3 is 19 residues long. Germline-derived CDR1 and CDR2 are SGHAT and FQNNGV. CDR3 loop: CASSLNPLIGTGKDSPLHF.

The V gene is TRBV7-2, the J gene TRBJ2-4. This CDR3 contains 15 residues. CDR1 is SGHTA, CDR2 FQGNSA, per germline. CDR3 in amino acids: CASSRTRTTQNIQYF.

The V and J genes are TRBV7-2 and TRBJ2-1; lacking DNA, the TRBD1 call made by TCRdb goes unchecked. The V gene's germline CDR1 is SGHTA and CDR2 FQGNSA. The CDR3 is 14 residues long. CDR3 in amino acids: CASSLGTGYNEQFF.

The chain employs TRBV20-1 and TRBJ1-5; TCRdb picks TRBD1, but there is no DNA to check that call. This CDR3 region has 13 residues. Germline V CDR1 and CDR2: DFQATT, SNEGSKA (reference sequence). The CDR3 spells CSASRQFNQPQHF.

V gene TRBV11-2 combines with J gene TRBJ2-7; TCRdb calls TRBD2, which cannot be checked without DNA. CDR3 length: 20 residues. Germline V gives CDR1 SGHAT, CDR2 FQNNGV. Here the CDR3 reads CASSPIRRSRTSGSSYEQYF.

The chain's CDR3 is CASSNTGLAVYNEQFF. The chain recombines TRBV5-1 with TRBJ2-1; TCRdb calls TRBD2, which cannot be checked without DNA. The germline CDR1 and CDR2 sequences are SGHRS and YFSETQ. The CDR3 runs to 16 residues.

The V gene is TRBV25-1, the J gene TRBJ1-2; without DNA, the TCRdb call of TRBD1 cannot be checked. The CDR3 runs to 12 residues. CDR1 and CDR2 from the germline V gene are MGHDK and SYGVNS. CDR3 sequence: CASRSAGVGYTF.